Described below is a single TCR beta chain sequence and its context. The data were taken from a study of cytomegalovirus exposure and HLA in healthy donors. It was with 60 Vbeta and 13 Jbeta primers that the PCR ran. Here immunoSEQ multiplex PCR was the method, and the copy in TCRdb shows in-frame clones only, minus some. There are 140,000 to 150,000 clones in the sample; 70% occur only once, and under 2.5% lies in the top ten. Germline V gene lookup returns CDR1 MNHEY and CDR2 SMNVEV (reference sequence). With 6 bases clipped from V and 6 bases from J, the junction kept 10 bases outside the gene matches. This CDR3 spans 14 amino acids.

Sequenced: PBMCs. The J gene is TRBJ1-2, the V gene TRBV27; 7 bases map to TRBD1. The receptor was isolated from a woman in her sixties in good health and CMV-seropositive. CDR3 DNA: TGTGCCAGCAGAAAACAGGGGCTATTCCATGGCTACACCTTC. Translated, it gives CASRKQGLFHGYTF.